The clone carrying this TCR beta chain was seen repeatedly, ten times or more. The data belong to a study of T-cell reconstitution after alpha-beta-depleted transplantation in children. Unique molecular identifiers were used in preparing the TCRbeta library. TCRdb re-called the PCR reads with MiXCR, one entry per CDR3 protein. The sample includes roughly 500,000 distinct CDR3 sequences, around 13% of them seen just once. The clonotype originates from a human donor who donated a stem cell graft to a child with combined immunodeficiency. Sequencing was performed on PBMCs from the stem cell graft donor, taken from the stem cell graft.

The CDR3 protein is CASSVHNEQFF. CDR3 sequence (DNA): TGTGCCAGCAGCGTACACAATGAGCAGTTCTTC. The chain has TRBV9 and TRBJ2-1; no clear D gene. CDR3 length equals 11 residues. Germline V gene sequence: CDR1 SGDLS, CDR2 YYNGEE. Trimming took 1 base from V and 5 from J, leaving 1 base between them. The complete variable domain, with remaining parts taken from reference TRBV9 and TRBJ2-1, reads DSGVTQTPKHLITATGQRVTLRCSPRSGDLSVYWYQQSLDQGLQFLIQYYNGEERAKGNILERFSAQQFPDLHSELNLSSLELGDSALYFCASSVHNEQFFGPGTRLTVL.